The 24 T cell receptor beta chains presented below share a single source sample, sequenced in a study of blood T cells in healthy people across ages. Then a second PCR, running about 6 to 12 cycles, was carried out with a sample-barcoded 5' primer and a J-beta primer mix. TCRdb fed the 5' RACE reads into MiXCR, producing one record per CDR3 protein. The table has some 1.5 million distinct CDR3 sequences, roughly 27% seen once. Sequenced: blood. The receptor set was obtained from a woman under 40 in good health.

The J gene is TRBJ2-3, the V gene TRBV5-5; 12 bases are a match to TRBD2. Germline V gene lookup returns CDR1 SGHKS and CDR2 YYEKEE (reference sequence). V shed 2 bases, J shed 2 bases, and the junction held 6 bases outside the gene matches. This CDR3 has 17 amino acids. The CDR3 reads CASSFSTSGSYTDTQYF. CDR3 DNA sequence: TGTGCCAGCAGCTTCTCGACTAGCGGGAGTTACACAGATACGCAGTATTTT.

The rearrangement joins TRBV10-3 to TRBJ2-6, with unresolved D. CDR1 is ENHRY and CDR2 is SYGVKD in the germline V gene. The germline V and J ends were trimmed by 10 bases and 0 bases, with 7 bases remaining between them. The CDR3 extends over 13 amino acids. The CDR3 loop reads CATHNSGANVLTF. The CDR3, as DNA: TGTGCCACCCACAACTCTGGGGCCAACGTCCTGACTTTC.

There are a few counts of this clonotype. V and J are TRBV7-2 and TRBJ2-7; D uncertain. V dropped 4 bases and J dropped 0 bases, with 19 bases sitting between them. CDR1 is SGHTA, CDR2 FQGNSA, per germline. The CDR3 totals 17 residues. The CDR3 spells CASSSKIRAILSYEQYF. The CDR3 DNA is TGTGCCAGCAGCTCTAAAATCCGGGCTATCCTCTCCTACGAGCAGTACTTC.

This clonotype was counted ten times or more. The chain has TRBV20-1 and TRBJ2-7, with D unclear. The germline gives CDR1 DFQATT, CDR2 SNEGSKA (reference sequence). This CDR3 has 15 residues. V lost 0 bases, J lost 2 bases, and 14 bases lay in between. CDR3 DNA sequence: TGCAGTGCTAGAGATCCTGGGCGGCCCCCCTACGAGCAGTACTTC. Amino acids: CSARDPGRPPYEQYF.

The J gene is TRBJ2-7, the V gene TRBV2; D gene ambiguous. CDR1 is SNHLY and CDR2 is FYNNEI in the germline V gene. The V end lost 3 bases, the J end lost 5 bases, and 8 bases lay between the germline ends. This CDR3 contains 12 residues. CDR3 in DNA: TGTGCCAGCAGTGATGATCTTAACGAGCAGTACTTC. Its translation is CASSDDLNEQYF.

This clonotype was detected only a few times. The genes are TRBV5-1 and TRBJ2-5; D possibly matches TRBD1 or TRBD2 (6 bases each). This CDR3 is built from 16 residues. Germline CDR1 reads SGHRS; CDR2 reads YFSETQ. With 5 bases removed from V and 3 bases from J, the gap between germline ends came to 20 bases. The CDR3 is CASSLVGGGFEETQYF. CDR3 bases: TGCGCCAGCAGTCTGGTCGGGGGCGGGTTCGAAGAGACCCAGTACTTC.

The chain recombines TRBV4-1 with TRBJ1-5; 7 bases align to TRBD1. Trimming took 2 bases from V and 11 from J; bases not matched to a gene: 12. CDR3 size: 15 residues. Looked up from germline, CDR1 is MGHRA and CDR2 is YSYEKL. The CDR3 nucleotides are TGCGCCAGCAGCCAAAACAGGGGTCCCGTAGGGGCCCAGCATTTT. This codes for CASSQNRGPVGAQHF.

The rearrangement links TRBV18 to TRBJ1-1, with TRBD1 matching 7 bases. There are 16 residues in the CDR3. From germline, CDR1 is KGHSH and CDR2 LQKENI. The J segment lost 2 bases and the V segment lost 6 bases, leaving 12 bases of the junction unmatched. CDR3 bases: TGTGCCAGCTCCCCGTCGGGGCAGGGGGGAAACACTGAAGCTTTCTTT. Residues: CASSPSGQGGNTEAFF.

This chain connects TRBV7-9 to TRBJ2-1; D unresolved. Deletions cut 1 base from V and 2 bases from J, with 6 bases between. The CDR3 extends over 14 amino acids. The germline gives CDR1 SEHNR, CDR2 FQNEAQ (reference sequence). The CDR3 protein is CASSLVLTYNEQFF. Here the CDR3 DNA reads TGTGCCAGCAGCTTAGTGCTCACCTACAATGAGCAGTTCTTC. The variable domain in full, completed from reference TRBV7-9 and TRBJ2-1, reads DTGVSQNPRHKITKRGQNVTFRCDPISEHNRLYWYRQTLGQGPEFLTYFQNEAQLEKSRLLSDRFSAERPKGSFSTLEIQRTEQGDSAMYLCASSLVLTYNEQFFGPGTRLTVL.

V and J are TRBV4-1 and TRBJ1-1; D unclear. V was shortened by 4 bases and J by 1 base, with 10 bases between the two germline ends. The CDR3 covers 14 residues. The germline V gene has CDR1 MGHRA and CDR2 YSYEKL. The CDR3 here is CASSPTDGNTEAFF. The CDR3 DNA reads TGCGCCAGCAGCCCGACGGACGGGAACACTGAAGCTTTCTTT.

At least ten counts were recorded for this clonotype. CDR3 sequence (DNA): TGCAGCGCCCAGGTGGGAAAGGGGTCCTCCTACGAGCAGTACTTC. Protein: CSAQVGKGSSYEQYF. The J gene is TRBJ2-7, the V gene TRBV29-1, with D possibly being TRBD1 (5 bases). Trimming pared 7 bases from V and 0 bases from J, leaving 19 bases between. From germline, CDR1 is SQVTM and CDR2 ANQGSEA. The CDR3 consists of 15 residues.

This clonotype has at least ten counts. This chain uses TRBV5-1 with TRBJ2-1; D gene ambiguous. The CDR3 loop spans 11 amino acids. Trimming removed 5 bases at V and 7 bases at J, with 7 bases between. The germline gives CDR1 SGHRS, CDR2 YFSETQ. CDR3 sequence: CASRVGNEQFF. For the CDR3, the DNA is TGCGCCAGCAGGGTGGGGAATGAGCAGTTCTTC.

The J gene is TRBJ1-1, the V gene TRBV7-2, with D possibly TRBD1 on 5 matching bases. This CDR3 spans 15 amino acids. Germline V gives CDR1 SGHTA, CDR2 FQGNSA. Trimming pared 2 bases from V and 0 bases from J, leaving 10 bases between. Here the CDR3 reads CASSLTGNMNTEAFF. Here the CDR3 DNA reads TGTGCCAGCAGCTTAACAGGAAACATGAACACTGAAGCTTTCTTT.

In the case of this clonotype: A single base separates this from a much larger clone, so it may be a read error. The chain uses TRBV11-2 and TRBJ1-2; 8 bases are shared with TRBD1. Germline CDR1 SGHAT, CDR2 FQNNGV. This CDR3 is built from 15 residues. CDR3 loop: CVSSLEGQGAYGYTF. CDR3 coding DNA: TGTGTCAGCAGCTTAGAGGGGCAGGGGGCCTATGGCTACACCTTC.

V is TRBV7-3 and J is TRBJ2-2; no reliable D call. The CDR3 is made up of 16 amino acids. V lost 1 base and J lost 3, with 12 bases in between. The V gene's germline CDR1 is SGHTA and CDR2 FQGTGA. CDR3 bases: TGTGCCAGCAGCTTAAGCTCTGGCTTGGACACCGGGGAGCTGTTTTTT. Protein sequence: CASSLSSGLDTGELFF.

This clonotype showed up just a few times. The chain employs TRBV25-1 and TRBJ1-4, with D perhaps TRBD1 (5 bases). CDR1 is MGHDK, CDR2 SYGVNS, per germline. The CDR3 runs to 12 residues. The V end lost 6 bases, the J end lost 7 bases, and 9 bases lay between the germline ends. The CDR3 DNA is TGTGCCAGCAGAACGACAGCTGAAAAACTGTTTTTT. Translation gives CASRTTAEKLFF.

The chain is built from TRBV7-6 and TRBJ1-4, with D unresolved. The CDR3 loop spans 14 amino acids. Per germline, CDR1 SGHVS and CDR2 FNYEAQ. The V and J ends lost 2 bases and 4 bases respectively, with 8 bases between them. The CDR3 loop is CASSLRGLNEKLFF. CDR3 DNA sequence: TGTGCCAGCAGCTTAAGAGGACTTAATGAAAAACTGTTTTTT.

About this clonotype itself: One junction end disagrees with the germline gene, perhaps due to a read error. The CDR3 bases are TGTGCCGGCAGTTACGCAGGCCGGGACGGCACCTACGAGCAGTACTTC. Its translation is CAGSYAGRDGTYEQYF. The chain recombines TRBV6-5 with TRBJ2-7; D could derive from TRBD1 or TRBD2 (5 bases each). This CDR3 spans 16 amino acids. CDR1 MNHEY and CDR2 SVGAGI come from the germline V gene.

This clonotype was counted only a few times. The rearrangement uses TRBV12-3 or TRBV12-4 and TRBJ1-4, with unresolved D. V gave up 6 bases and J gave up 7 bases, with 15 bases separating them. The length of the CDR3 is 14 residues. This CDR3 is CASRPRIAPEKLFF. CDR3 nucleotides: TGTGCCAGCAGACCCCGTATAGCCCCTGAAAAACTGTTTTTT.

About this clonotype itself: A read error may account for a junction end that differs from germline. This rearrangement joins TRBV3-1 to TRBJ2-4, with D perhaps matching TRBD1 or TRBD2 (5 bases each). The CDR3 covers 15 residues. Germline lookup yields CDR1 LGHDT and CDR2 YNNKEL (reference sequence). In DNA form, the CDR3 reads TGTGCCAGCAGCCAAGATTCCGGGACCAAACACATTCAGTACTTC. Protein sequence: CASSQDSGTKHIQYF.

This clonotype was picked up one time. The chain uses TRBV29-1 and TRBJ1-4; the D gene is possibly TRBD1 (5 bases). The CDR3 is made up of 14 amino acids. V lost 2 bases and J 10 bases, leaving 17 bases between the germline ends. Per the germline V gene, CDR1 is SQVTM and CDR2 is ANQGSEA. The CDR3 loop reads CSVELGQGFGKLFF. The CDR3 nucleotides read TGCAGCGTTGAACTTGGTCAGGGCTTTGGAAAACTGTTTTTT.

In its sample, this clonotype was seen many times. The rearrangement joins TRBV5-4 to TRBJ2-3, with D possibly being TRBD2 (6 bases). V lost 5 bases to trimming and J lost 2 bases, with 15 bases between them. Germline values: CDR1 SGHNT, CDR2 YYREEE (reference sequence). This CDR3 is built from 15 residues. The DNA of the CDR3 is TGTGCCAGCAGTTTAGCCGGGGGAATCACAGATACGCAGTATTTT. The encoded protein is CASSLAGGITDTQYF. Based on the CDR3 plus reference TRBV5-4 and TRBJ2-3, the full variable domain is ETGVTQSPTHLIKTRGQQVTLRCSSQSGHNTVSWYQQALGQGPQFIFQYYREEENGRGNFPPRFSGLQFPNYSSELNVNALELDDSALYLCASSLAGGITDTQYFGPGTRLTVL.

A remark on this clonotype: A much larger clone lies one base from this, so it may be a read error. This chain's CDR3 is CASSLGGTKETQFF. The CDR3, as DNA: TGCGCCAGCAGCTTGGGTGGGACAAAAGAGACCCAGTTCTTC. This chain uses TRBV5-1 with TRBJ2-1, with TRBD1 as a possible D gene (6 bases). The CDR3 covers 14 residues. The germline V gene encodes CDR1 SGHRS and CDR2 YFSETQ. The V gene lost 0 bases and the J gene lost 13 bases, with 17 bases spanning the gap.

The chain couples TRBV6-5 to TRBJ1-6; the D is unclear. The CDR3 is made up of 14 amino acids. Germline V CDR1 and CDR2: MNHEY, SVGAGI. With 2 bases removed from V and 10 bases from J, the gap between germline ends came to 12 bases. DNA of the CDR3: TGTGCCAGCAGTTACCGGGGAGAAGGCTCACCCCTCCACTTT. Residues: CASSYRGEGSPLHF.